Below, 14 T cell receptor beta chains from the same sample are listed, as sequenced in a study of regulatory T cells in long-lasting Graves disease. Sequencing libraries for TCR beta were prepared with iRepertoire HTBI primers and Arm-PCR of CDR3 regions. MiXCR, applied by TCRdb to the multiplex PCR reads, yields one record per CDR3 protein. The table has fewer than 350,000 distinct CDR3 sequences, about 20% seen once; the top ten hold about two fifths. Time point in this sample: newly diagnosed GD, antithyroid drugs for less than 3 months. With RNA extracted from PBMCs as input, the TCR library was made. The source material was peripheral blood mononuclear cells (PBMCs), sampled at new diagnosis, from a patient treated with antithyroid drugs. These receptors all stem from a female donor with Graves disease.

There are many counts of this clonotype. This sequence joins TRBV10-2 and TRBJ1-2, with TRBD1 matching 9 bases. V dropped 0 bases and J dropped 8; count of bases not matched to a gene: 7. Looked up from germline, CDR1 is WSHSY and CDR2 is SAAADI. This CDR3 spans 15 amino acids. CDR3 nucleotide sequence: TGCGCCAGCAGTGAGTCCAGGACAGGGGTTGGAGGCTACACCTTC. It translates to CASSESRTGVGGYTF.

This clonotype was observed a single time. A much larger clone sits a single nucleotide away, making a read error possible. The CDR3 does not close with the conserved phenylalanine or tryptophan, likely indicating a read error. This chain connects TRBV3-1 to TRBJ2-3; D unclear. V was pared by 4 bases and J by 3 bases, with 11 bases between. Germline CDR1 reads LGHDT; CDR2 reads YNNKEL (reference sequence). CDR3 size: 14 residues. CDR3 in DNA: TGTGCCAGCAGCCGGCGGCCACTTACAGATACGCAGTATTCT. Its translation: CASSRRPLTDTQYS.

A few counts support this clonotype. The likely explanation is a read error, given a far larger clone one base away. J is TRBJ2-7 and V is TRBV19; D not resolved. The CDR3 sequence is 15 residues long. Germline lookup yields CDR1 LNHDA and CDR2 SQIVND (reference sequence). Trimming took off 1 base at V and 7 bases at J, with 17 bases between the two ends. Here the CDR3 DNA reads TGTGCCAGTAGTATAGGGGTGCTCGAGCACAATGAGCAGTACTTC. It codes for CASSIGVLEHNEQYF.

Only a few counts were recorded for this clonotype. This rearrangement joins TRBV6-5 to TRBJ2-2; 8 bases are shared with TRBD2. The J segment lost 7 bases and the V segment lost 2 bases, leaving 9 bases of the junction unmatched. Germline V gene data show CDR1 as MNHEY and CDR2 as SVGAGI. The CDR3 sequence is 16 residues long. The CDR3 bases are TGTGCCAGCAGTTACCGGTCGGGAGGGCCCAGCGGGGAGCTGTTTTTT. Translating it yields CASSYRSGGPSGELFF.

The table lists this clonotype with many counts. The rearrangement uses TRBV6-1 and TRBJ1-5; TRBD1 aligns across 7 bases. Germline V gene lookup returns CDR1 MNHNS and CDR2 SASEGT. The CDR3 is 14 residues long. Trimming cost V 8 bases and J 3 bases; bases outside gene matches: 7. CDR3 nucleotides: TGTGCCAGCCGGGGACAGAACACCAATCAGCCCCAGCATTTT. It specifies CASRGQNTNQPQHF.

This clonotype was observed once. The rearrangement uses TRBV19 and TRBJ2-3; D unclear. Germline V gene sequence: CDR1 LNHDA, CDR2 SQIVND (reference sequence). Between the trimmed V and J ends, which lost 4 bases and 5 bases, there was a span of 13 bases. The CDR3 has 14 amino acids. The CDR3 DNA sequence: TGTGCCAGTAGTAACCGGCCCCGCGAAGATACGCAGTATTTT. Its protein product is CASSNRPREDTQYF.

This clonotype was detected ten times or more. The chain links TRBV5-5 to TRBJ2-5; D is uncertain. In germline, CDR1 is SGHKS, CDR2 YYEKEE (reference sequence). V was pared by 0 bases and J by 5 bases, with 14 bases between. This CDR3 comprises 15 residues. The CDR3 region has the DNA TGTGCCAGCAGCTTGGGGGGTTGGAGTACGGAGACCCAGTACTTC. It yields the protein CASSLGGWSTETQYF.

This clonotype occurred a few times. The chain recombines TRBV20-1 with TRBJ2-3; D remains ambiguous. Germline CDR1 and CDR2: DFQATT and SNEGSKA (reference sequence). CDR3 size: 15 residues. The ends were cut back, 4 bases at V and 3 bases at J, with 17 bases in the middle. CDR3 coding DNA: TGCAGTGCTACCCCACCGGTGGTAGGGACAGATACGCAGTATTTT. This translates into CSATPPVVGTDTQYF.

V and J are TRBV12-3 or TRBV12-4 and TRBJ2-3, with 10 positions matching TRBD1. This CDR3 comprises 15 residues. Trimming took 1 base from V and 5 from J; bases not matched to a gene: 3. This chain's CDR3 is CASSLGTGGRDTQYF. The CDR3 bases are TGTGCCAGCAGTTTAGGGACAGGGGGACGAGATACGCAGTATTTT.

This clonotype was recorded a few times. The CDR3 coding sequence is TGTGCCAGCAGCTTATCACCGGTAGCGGGAGAAATTAATGAGCAGTTCTTC. Protein sequence: CASSLSPVAGEINEQFF. V gene TRBV7-9 combines with J gene TRBJ2-1; 9 bases are a match to TRBD2. This CDR3 is built from 17 residues. Per germline, CDR1 SEHNR and CDR2 FQNEAQ (reference sequence). Losses at the gene ends were 2 bases for V and 7 bases for J; bases not matched to a gene: 12. Together with reference TRBV7-9 and TRBJ2-1, the CDR3 gives the full variable domain: DTGVSQNPRHKITKRGQNVTFRCDPISEHNRLYWYRQTLGQGPEFLTYFQNEAQLEKSRLLSDRFSAERPKGSFSTLEIQRTEQGDSAMYLCASSLSPVAGEINEQFFGPGTRLTVL.

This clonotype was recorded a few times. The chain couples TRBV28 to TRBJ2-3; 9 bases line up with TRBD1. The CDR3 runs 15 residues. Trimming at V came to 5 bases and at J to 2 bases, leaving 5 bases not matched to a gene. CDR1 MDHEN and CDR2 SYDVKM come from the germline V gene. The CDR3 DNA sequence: TGTGCCAGCAGTCCGGACAGGGGAATCACAGATACGCAGTATTTT. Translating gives CASSPDRGITDTQYF.

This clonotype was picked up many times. The CDR3 sequence is CATSDYGRVSRDEQFF. CDR3 in DNA: TGTGCCACCAGTGATTATGGCAGGGTTTCGAGGGATGAGCAGTTCTTC. V and J are TRBV24-1 and TRBJ2-1; D possibly matches TRBD1 or TRBD2 (5 bases each). Trimming took off 2 bases at V and 8 bases at J, with 18 bases between the two ends. Germline V CDR1 and CDR2: KGHDR, SFDVKD. This CDR3 spans 16 amino acids.

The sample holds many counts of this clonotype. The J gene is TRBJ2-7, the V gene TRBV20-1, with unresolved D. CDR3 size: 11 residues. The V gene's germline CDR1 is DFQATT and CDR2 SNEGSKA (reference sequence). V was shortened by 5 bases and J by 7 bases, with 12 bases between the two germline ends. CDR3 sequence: CSAASAAEQYF. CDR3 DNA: TGCAGTGCTGCGTCCGCCGCTGAGCAGTACTTC.

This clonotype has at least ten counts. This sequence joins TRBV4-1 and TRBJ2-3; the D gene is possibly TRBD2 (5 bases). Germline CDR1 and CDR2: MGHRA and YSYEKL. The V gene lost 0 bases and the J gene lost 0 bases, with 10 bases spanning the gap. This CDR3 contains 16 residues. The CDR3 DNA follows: TGCGCCAGCAGCCAAGATATAGCGTCTAGCACAGATACGCAGTATTTT. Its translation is CASSQDIASSTDTQYF.